One and the same sample provided the 27 T cell receptor beta chains below, sequenced in a study of T cells in Graves' hyperthyroidism and ophthalmopathy. The TCR beta CDR3 regions underwent amplification using RNA transcripts as the source. HTBI primers drove first-round RT-PCR of the TCR CDR3. TCRdb re-analysed the multiplex PCR reads in MiXCR, keeping a single row per CDR3 protein. The sample carries 250,000 to 300,000 distinct CDR3 sequences, about 16% recorded once. Sequences were obtained from blood. The receptor set was obtained from a woman aged 50 to 65 with Graves' hyperthyroidism that later progressed to Graves' ophthalmopathy.

There are many counts of this clonotype. The CDR3 loop is CASSEYIGLTDTQYF. The CDR3 nucleotides are TGTGCCAGCAGTGAATATATTGGGCTAACAGATACGCAGTATTTT. This chain connects TRBV6-1 to TRBJ2-3; D is unclear. Deletions cut 2 bases from V and 3 bases from J, with 12 bases between. Germline CDR1 and CDR2: MNHNS and SASEGT. CDR3 length equals 15 residues.

This clonotype was seen only once. The chain employs TRBV27 and TRBJ1-2; 8 nucleotides match TRBD1. CDR1 is MNHEY and CDR2 is SMNVEV in the germline V gene (reference sequence). V lost 8 bases and J lost 7; bases outside the gene matches: 12. The CDR3 loop spans 14 amino acids. The CDR3 nucleotides are TGTGCCAGCTCCGGACAGGGAGGCTCGTTTGGCTACACCTTC. This translates into CASSGQGGSFGYTF.

This clonotype was detected many times. The chain joins TRBV18 to TRBJ2-7; D possibly corresponds to TRBD2 (5 bases). Germline CDR1 is KGHSH and CDR2 is LQKENI. The CDR3 length is 14 residues. The V gene lost 2 bases and the J gene lost 4 bases, with 12 bases spanning the gap. The CDR3 coding sequence is TGTGCCAGCTCACCAACGGCGGGTTCTTACGAGCAGTACTTC. Protein sequence: CASSPTAGSYEQYF. Looking up the rest from reference TRBV18 and TRBJ2-7 gives the full variable domain: NAGVMQNPRHLVRRRGQEARLRCSPMKGHSHVYWYRQLPEEGLKFMVYLQKENIIDESGMPKERFSAEFPKEGPSILRIQQVVRGDSAAYFCASSPTAGSYEQYFGPGTRLTVT.

This clonotype has ten or more counts. The V gene is TRBV10-3, the J gene TRBJ1-1; TRBD1 matches 9 bases. CDR3 length: 13 amino acids. Trimming cost V 4 bases and J 11 bases; bases outside gene matches: 8. Germline CDR1 ENHRY, CDR2 SYGVKD. Here the CDR3 DNA reads TGTGCCATCAGTGGGGTTACAGGGGGCGAGGCTTTCTTT. Its translation: CAISGVTGGEAFF.

The CDR3 loop reads CASSVDGVGNTIYF. DNA of the CDR3: TGTGCCAGCAGCGTAGATGGCGTTGGAAACACCATATATTTT. The chain recombines TRBV9 with TRBJ1-3; the D is unclear. The CDR3 runs 14 residues. Germline V lookup: CDR1 SGDLS, CDR2 YYNGEE. Trimming left V 0 bases short and J 3 bases short, with 7 bases between.

The rearrangement links TRBV19 to TRBJ2-3; D may be TRBD2 (6 bases). Germline CDR1 is LNHDA and CDR2 is SQIVND (reference sequence). CDR3 length: 15 amino acids. Trimming took off 4 bases at V and 9 bases at J, with 20 bases between the two ends. In nucleotides, the CDR3 is TGTGCCAGTAGTAGGAGGGGAATTACTAGTGGAACGCAGTATTTT. Translation: CASSRRGITSGTQYF.

Many counts were recorded for this clonotype. The chain has TRBV19 and TRBJ2-5; the D is unclear. This CDR3 contains 13 residues. V lost 4 bases, J lost 0 bases, and 6 bases lay in between. Per germline, CDR1 LNHDA and CDR2 SQIVND (reference sequence). For the CDR3, the DNA is TGTGCCAGTAGTAACCGGGACCAAGAGACCCAGTACTTC. It encodes CASSNRDQETQYF.

This rearrangement joins TRBV20-1 to TRBJ2-7, with a tentative D call TRBD2 (6 bases). CDR3 size: 12 residues. The germline V gene has CDR1 DFQATT and CDR2 SNEGSKA (reference sequence). V gave up 7 bases and J gave up 4 bases, with 14 bases separating them. This chain's CDR3 is CSVSGAGYEQYF. In DNA, the CDR3 is TGCAGTGTATCTGGGGCGGGGTACGAGCAGTACTTC.

This clonotype was seen ten or more times. The chain is built from TRBV30 and TRBJ1-2, with 9 bases matching TRBD1. Trimming at V came to 3 bases and at J to 2 bases, leaving 4 bases not matched to a gene. The CDR3 runs 14 residues. Germline CDR1 GTSNPN, CDR2 SVGIG (reference sequence). As DNA, the CDR3 is TGTGCCTGGAGCCGGGACAGGGTAAACTATGGCTACACCTTC. Translated, it gives CAWSRDRVNYGYTF.

In its sample, this clonotype was seen many times. The V call is TRBV20-1, the J call TRBJ2-7; the D is unclear. CDR3 size: 10 residues. Trimming removed 6 bases at V and 3 bases at J, with 6 bases between. Germline CDR1 reads DFQATT; CDR2 reads SNEGSKA (reference sequence). The CDR3 region is CSANRYEQYF. The CDR3 nucleotides read TGCAGTGCCAACCGCTACGAGCAGTACTTC.

This clonotype came up many times. The chain carries TRBV30 and TRBJ1-2; TRBD1 matches at 8 bases. CDR1 is GTSNPN, CDR2 SVGIG, per germline (reference sequence). CDR3 length: 17 amino acids. The V and J ends lost 3 bases and 2 bases, in that order; junction bases with no gene match: 14. CDR3 region: CAWRARQGWGSNYGYTF. In nucleotides, the CDR3 is TGTGCCTGGAGGGCCCGACAGGGGTGGGGATCCAACTATGGCTACACCTTC.

V and J are TRBV19 and TRBJ2-3; 9 nucleotides match TRBD2. The CDR3 extends over 14 amino acids. Losses at the gene ends were 6 bases for V and 7 bases for J; bases not matched to a gene: 8. CDR1 and CDR2 (germline): LNHDA, SQIVND (reference sequence). DNA of the CDR3: TGTGCCAGTAGAGGTCTAGCGGGAAGGAATACGCAGTATTTT. It translates to CASRGLAGRNTQYF.

This clonotype came up many times. The gene calls are TRBV28 and TRBJ1-6; the match to TRBD1 covers 11 bases. The germline V gene has CDR1 MDHEN and CDR2 SYDVKM. With V trimmed by 4 bases and J by 7 bases, 0 bases remained unmatched. The CDR3 spans 14 residues. CDR3 nucleotides: TGTGCCAGCAGTTGGGACAGGGGGAATTCACCCCTCCACTTT. This translates into CASSWDRGNSPLHF.

This clonotype occurred many times. The V gene is TRBV18, the J gene TRBJ1-1; the D gene is possibly TRBD1 (6 bases). CDR3 length equals 15 residues. CDR1 and CDR2 (germline): KGHSH, LQKENI. V lost 4 bases and J 1 base, leaving 13 bases between the germline ends. The CDR3 is CASSRTGGGNTEAFF. In DNA form, the CDR3 reads TGTGCCAGCTCACGCACAGGAGGGGGGAACACTGAAGCTTTCTTT.

The chain carries TRBV20-1 and TRBJ2-5; 12 nucleotides line up with TRBD2. J lost 4 bases, V lost 2 bases, and 2 bases had no gene match. CDR3 length: 14 residues. Germline V gene data show CDR1 as DFQATT and CDR2 as SNEGSKA (reference sequence). CDR3 bases: TGCAGTGCTAGACCGGGACTAGCGGGAGAGACCCAGTACTTC. Residues: CSARPGLAGETQYF.

This clonotype was counted between two and nine times. The genes are TRBV19 and TRBJ2-2, with D possibly matching TRBD2 (6 bases). Trimming removed 5 bases at V and 1 base at J, with 8 bases between. The CDR3 has 14 residues. Germline V gene sequence: CDR1 LNHDA, CDR2 SQIVND (reference sequence). The CDR3 loop reads CASSRRVNTGELFF. The CDR3 DNA follows: TGTGCCAGTAGTCGGAGGGTGAACACCGGGGAGCTGTTTTTT.

This clonotype was seen repeatedly, ten times or more. CDR3 bases: TGTGCCAGCAGTGGATATGGGGAGCAGTTCTTC. Translated: CASSGYGEQFF. The chain combines TRBV2 with TRBJ2-1; D gene unclear. The germline V and J ends were trimmed by 4 bases and 10 bases, with 8 bases remaining between them. The CDR3 is 11 residues long. Germline assignment: CDR1 SNHLY and CDR2 FYNNEI. Full variable domain (outside the CDR3, taken from reference TRBV2 and TRBJ2-1): EPEVTQTPSHQVTQMGQEVILRCVPISNHLYFYWYRQILGQKVEFLVSFYNNEISEKSEIFDDQFSVERPDGSNFTLKIRSTKLEDSAMYFCASSGYGEQFFGPGTRLTVL.

This clonotype was seen repeatedly, ten times or more. The gene calls are TRBV6-1 and TRBJ1-5; possible D gene TRBD1, 5 bases. V lost 5 bases and J 1 base, leaving 18 bases between the germline ends. The germline V gene encodes CDR1 MNHNS and CDR2 SASEGT. This CDR3 region has 17 residues. DNA of the CDR3: TGTGCCAGCAGTCCCTCCCGGGGGGGTAGGAGCAATCAGCCCCAGCATTTT. Translated: CASSPSRGGRSNQPQHF.

This clonotype was detected many times. V usage is TRBV28 and J usage is TRBJ1-2; unclear D gene. Trimming stripped 4 bases from V and 6 bases from J, with 6 bases between. From germline, CDR1 is MDHEN and CDR2 SYDVKM. The CDR3 runs to 11 residues. The CDR3 coding sequence is TGTGCCAGCAGTTCCGACGATGGCTACACCTTC. This translates into CASSSDDGYTF.

At least ten counts were recorded for this clonotype. The rearrangement links TRBV20-1 to TRBJ2-5; TRBD2 matches 9 bases. Losses at the gene ends were 3 bases for V and 4 bases for J; bases not matched to a gene: 6. This CDR3 contains 14 residues. Germline CDR1 and CDR2: DFQATT and SNEGSKA (reference sequence). CDR3 sequence: CSASLREGGETQYF. The DNA of the CDR3 is TGCAGTGCTAGTTTGCGGGAGGGCGGAGAGACCCAGTACTTC.

The CDR3 bases are TGCAGTGCTAGGGGGGCTAGCGGGACTCATGAGCAGTACTTC. Translating it yields CSARGASGTHEQYF. The V call is TRBV20-1, the J call TRBJ2-7; 9 nucleotides match TRBD2. The V segment lost 3 bases and the J segment 7 bases; nucleotides outside the gene matches: 10. The CDR3 loop spans 14 amino acids. Germline V gene data show CDR1 as DFQATT and CDR2 as SNEGSKA (reference sequence).

This clonotype was seen only a few times. One junction end does not reproduce the germline sequence, and a read error may be involved. V is TRBV7-7 and J is TRBJ2-3; TRBD1 or TRBD2 may be the D gene (5 bases each). The CDR3 runs 15 residues. CDR1 is SSHAT and CDR2 is FNYEAQ in the germline V gene (reference sequence). The DNA of the CDR3 is TGTGCTAGCAGCTTAGGACTGGGGGTCACAGATACGCAGTATTTT. Translation: CASSLGLGVTDTQYF.

This clonotype was picked up many times. The J gene is TRBJ1-2, the V gene TRBV6-1, with 9 nucleotides matching TRBD1. V lost 6 bases and J lost 7; bases outside the gene matches: 12. The CDR3 runs 15 residues. Germline CDR1 and CDR2: MNHNS and SASEGT. DNA of the CDR3: TGTGCCAGCAGGACCGGGACAGGGAGTTCAAGTGGCTACACCTTC. It yields the protein CASRTGTGSSSGYTF.

This clonotype turned up a few times. The chain combines TRBV20-1 with TRBJ1-5; 9 nucleotides match TRBD1. V was pared by 3 bases and J by 0 bases, with 6 bases of the junction left unmatched. The germline V gene encodes CDR1 DFQATT and CDR2 SNEGSKA (reference sequence). CDR3 length equals 16 residues. CDR3 nucleotides: TGCAGTGCTAGCACAGGGGGCGCCTATAGCAATCAGCCCCAGCATTTT. Translating gives CSASTGGAYSNQPQHF.

At least ten counts were recorded for this clonotype. This sequence joins TRBV2 and TRBJ2-7; tentative D call: TRBD1 (6 bases). Germline assignment: CDR1 SNHLY and CDR2 FYNNEI. V gave up 7 bases and J gave up 0 bases, with 16 bases separating them. This CDR3 has 15 residues. The CDR3 DNA reads as TGTGCCAGCATCTCGGCCAGGGGAAGCTCCTACGAGCAGTACTTC. Translating gives CASISARGSSYEQYF.

Comments on this clonotype: This clone may be a read error of a much larger clone one base away. The rearrangement joins TRBV3-1 to TRBJ1-1; D not resolved. CDR1 and CDR2 from the germline V gene are LGHDT and YNNKEL (reference sequence). CDR3 length: 13 amino acids. The CDR3 DNA follows: TGTGCCAGCAGCCAAGACTTCAGCACTGAAGCTCTCTTT. This gives the protein CASSQDFSTEALF.

At least ten counts were recorded for this clonotype. The chain employs TRBV5-1 and TRBJ1-3; 7 bases map to TRBD1. V trimming: 0 bases; J trimming: 3 bases; junction bases outside the gene matches: 6. Germline V gene lookup returns CDR1 SGHRS and CDR2 YFSETQ. The CDR3 spans 16 residues. The CDR3 reads CASSLGKGALGNTIYF. The CDR3 coding sequence is TGCGCCAGCAGCTTGGGAAAGGGGGCGCTTGGAAACACCATATATTTT.